This is a list of T cell receptor beta chains from one sample in a study of blood T cells in healthy people across ages. Using its own MiXCR run on the 5' RACE reads, TCRdb lists one record per CDR3 protein. Found here are more than 1 million distinct CDR3 sequences, 45% of them singletons; the top ten hold 15% to 20%. Sequencing was carried out using blood. The source of these receptors is an older woman in good health. CDR3s include the opening cysteine and the closing phenylalanine or tryptophan.

v_call	j_call	cdr3_aa
TRBV27	NA	CASSLAGSYNEQYF
TRBV5-1	TRBJ2-1	CASSFVQGSYNEQFF
TRBV29-1	TRBJ2-5	CSVPAGGGETQYF
TRBV5-6	NA	CASSLGTSSETQYF
TRBV12-3/TRBV12-4	TRBJ2-3	CASSLSGRDTDTQYF
TRBV27	TRBJ1-2	CASRTEPSGYGYTF
TRBV7-8	TRBJ2-7	CASSVSEDNEQYF
TRBV29-1	NA	CSGRQGDEQYF
TRBV14	TRBJ1-2	CASSQLGQANYGYTF
TRBV2	TRBJ2-7	CASSPASGGGYGQYF
TRBV6-1	TRBJ1-2	CASSLMPGQLNYGYTF
TRBV7-2	TRBJ2-1	CASSGSGTGVYNEQFF
TRBV5-1	TRBJ2-7	CASSLEGNEQYF
TRBV9	TRBJ2-5	CASSVADSAGVVINEQYF
TRBV6-1	TRBJ1-5	CASSEERRSNQPQHF
TRBV9	TRBJ2-1	CASSATLVSFNEQFF
TRBV20-1	TRBJ1-2	CSATDEARYGYTF
TRBV12-3/TRBV12-4	TRBJ2-3	CASSPRTRPSTDTQYF
TRBV5-1	TRBJ1-1	CASSSGDGGELDTEAFF
TRBV4-2	TRBJ2-7	CASSQGSPRGGRAYEQYF
TRBV5-1	TRBJ2-1	CASSPSGMGQFF
TRBV5-1	TRBJ1-5	CASSVTGAGNQPQHF
TRBV28	TRBJ2-7	CASKSNYEQYF
TRBV14	TRBJ2-1	CASSQGSPSYNEQFF
TRBV9	TRBJ2-1	CASSVAVAGDNEQFF
TRBV6-6	TRBJ2-1	CASSPAAGSYNEQFF
TRBV27	TRBJ1-1	CASSLVPEGTEAFF
TRBV29-1	TRBJ2-7	CSVETGYEQYF
TRBV28	TRBJ1-4	CASSPPTGTLRDEKLFF
TRBV20-1	TRBJ1-4	CSARPTWGDGEKLFF
TRBV3-1	TRBJ2-7	CASSLIAGPYEQYF
TRBV27	TRBJ2-1	CASSLPGTSGSYNEQFF
TRBV20-1	TRBJ1-2	CSANPGTGRSTNYGYTF
TRBV7-7	TRBJ2-1	CASSLVGPGTSGRNEQFF
TRBV6-2/TRBV6-3	TRBJ2-1	CASSYSTSYSEQFF
TRBV20-1	TRBJ2-1	CSARVPVGGEQFF
TRBV2	TRBJ2-5	CASRGGPAQETQYF
TRBV29-1	TRBJ2-4	CSVEALSGRNIQYF
TRBV29-1	TRBJ2-5	CSVPSGQETQYF
TRBV5-5	TRBJ2-7	CASSEPKRGLYEQYF
TRBV7-2	TRBJ1-5	CASSPSGNQPQHF
TRBV5-8	NA	CASSVNQGWAKNIQYF
TRBV2	TRBJ1-2	CASSSQGADGYTF
TRBV27	TRBJ1-2	CASSLGTAVGGSGYTF
TRBV2	TRBJ1-5	CASSGGQADQPQHF
TRBV5-1	TRBJ2-4	CASSLGQDPYESQYF
TRBV6-1	TRBJ1-2	CAGSPMTESYGYTF
TRBV12-5	TRBJ2-7	CASAASASREQYF
TRBV12-3/TRBV12-4	TRBJ2-5	CASRTRSGETQYF
TRBV2	TRBJ2-3	CARLVSDTQYF